The T cell receptor beta chain under discussion was sequenced for a study of blood T cell repertoires in COVID-19. Study background: The United States, Italy and Spain supplied acute and convalescent COVID-19 samples. The analysed material was cDNA or gDNA that came from T cells, B-cell-depleted T cells, or PBMCs.

Some clones are missing from TCRdb's copy, which holds only in-frame ones; the method was immunoSEQ multiplex PCR. Of under 300,000 clones detected, around 90% appear once; the ten largest clones hold approximately 2%. Germline V gene data show CDR1 as SGHRS and CDR2 as YFSETQ. The junction had 5 bases not matched to a gene; V was cut back by 5 bases and J by 3 bases. The CDR3 contains 16 residues. The TCR originated in a man aged 45-60 years with acute or convalescent COVID-19. What was sequenced was peripheral blood. The rearrangement joins TRBV5-1 to TRBJ2-5; 15 nucleotides align to TRBD2. The CDR3 coding sequence is TGCGCCAGCAGTTCGGGACTAGCGGGGGGAGAAGAGACCCAGTACTTC. The encoded protein is CASSSGLAGGEETQYF. Full variable domain (outside the CDR3, taken from reference TRBV5-1 and TRBJ2-5): KAGVTQTPRYLIKTRGQQVTLSCSPISGHRSVSWYQQTPGQGLQFLFEYFSETQRNKGNFPGRFSGRQFSNSRSEMNVSTLELGDSALYLCASSSGLAGGEETQYFGPGTRLLVL.